This T cell receptor (beta chain) was sequenced for a study of blood T cell repertoires in COVID-19. Overall study context: Spain, Italy and the United States supplied samples that represented acute and convalescent COVID-19.

Authors' processing steps: Counts of nucleated cells, estimated from reference gene primer amplification, were obtained. Profiled with immunoSEQ multiplex PCR; TCRdb holds only in-frame clones, not every one. That table supplies the V and J calls and clone size; D and trimming were determined from the DNA. The table lists roughly 45,000 clones, 80% to 90% of them singletons. Seattle's cohort entered during active infection and was followed longitudinally. The CDR3 contains 13 residues. V lost 7 bases to trimming and J lost 8 bases, with 17 bases between them. Germline V gives CDR1 SNHLY, CDR2 FYNNEI. Sequencing was carried out using peripheral blood. This clonotype originated in a woman older than 75 with COVID-19, enrolled during active disease. The chain carries TRBV2 and TRBJ1-2; D not certain. The CDR3 DNA sequence: TGTGCCAGCACCCAATTGGCGGGTCGAGGCTACACCTTC. Amino acid sequence: CASTQLAGRGYTF.